These 26 T cell receptor beta chains came from one sample sequenced in a study of spatial heterogeneity in lung cancer. Time point: sample taken at primary tumor resection. Whole RNA obtained from tumor, nontumor lung or frozen PBMC underwent sequencing without sorting. One entry per CDR3 protein results from TCRdb running MiXCR on the 5' RACE reads. The sample lists roughly 8,000 distinct CDR3 sequences, about 8.3% occurring once. This material consisted of PBMCs, taken at surgery. Receptors were obtained from a male donor with early-stage non-small cell lung cancer.

Details on this clonotype: Found in a library prepared for alpha chains, this beta chain is an off-target read, and its abundance has little meaning. The chain links TRBV6-1 to TRBJ2-1; the match to TRBD2 covers 9 bases. Germline assignment: CDR1 MNHNS and CDR2 SASEGT. Trimming took 7 bases from V and 0 from J; bases not matched to a gene: 4. The CDR3 totals 15 residues. For the CDR3, the DNA is TGTGCCAGCATTAAACTAGCGGGCTCCTACAATGAGCAGTTCTTC. It is translated as CASIKLAGSYNEQFF.

Of note for this clonotype: The library was prepared for alpha chains; this beta chain is a stray read, so its frequency means little. The rearrangement links TRBV14 to TRBJ1-1; TRBD1 agrees at 7 bases. Germline V gene lookup returns CDR1 SGHDN and CDR2 FVKESK. This CDR3 has 15 residues. J was trimmed by 1 base and V by 3 bases; bases with no gene match: 5. CDR3 sequence (DNA): TGTGCCAGCAGCCAGGGACAGACTGGGAACACTGAAGCTTTCTTT. Encoded protein: CASSQGQTGNTEAFF.

This clonotype was found many times. This beta chain is a stray read from a library made for alpha chains; its abundance is not meaningful. The chain carries TRBV12-3 or TRBV12-4 and TRBJ2-7; 9 nucleotides align to TRBD2. The CDR3 is 14 residues long. J lost 2 bases, V lost 6 bases, and 5 bases had no gene match. CDR3 amino acids: CASSLTSGTYEQYF. The DNA for the CDR3 is TGTGCCAGCAGCCTGACTAGCGGAACCTACGAGCAGTACTTC.

This clonotype has at least ten counts. The library was designed around alpha chains, so this beta chain is a stray read whose abundance carries little weight. The chain recombines TRBV29-1 with TRBJ2-1, with 8 bases matching TRBD2. The CDR3 has 17 residues. CDR1 and CDR2 (germline): SQVTM, ANQGSEA. V gave up 4 bases and J gave up 3 bases; unmatched junction bases: 14. The CDR3 is CSVVGGVGRAGYNEQFF. The DNA for the CDR3 is TGCAGCGTTGTCGGGGGAGTCGGGAGGGCAGGCTACAATGAGCAGTTCTTC.

In its sample, this clonotype was seen a few times. This beta chain was picked up by a library intended for alpha chains and is off target, so its count carries little meaning. The chain couples TRBV19 to TRBJ1-6; 9 bases are shared with TRBD1. V trimming: 4 bases; J trimming: 9 bases; junction bases outside the gene matches: 13. Germline CDR1 reads LNHDA; CDR2 reads SQIVND (reference sequence). The CDR3 consists of 17 residues. The CDR3 DNA is TGTGCCAGTAGTACTCTTCAATCGACAGGGGGTCCTTCACCCCTCCACTTT. Residues: CASSTLQSTGGPSPLHF.

This clonotype appeared many times. A library prepared for alpha chains yielded this beta chain as an off-target read; its size is of little meaning. The chain carries TRBV3-1 and TRBJ1-1; perhaps TRBD1 as D (5 bases). Germline CDR1 and CDR2: LGHDT and YNNKEL (reference sequence). This CDR3 contains 16 residues. Trimming stripped 4 bases from V and 1 base from J, with 16 bases between. The CDR3 is CASSPLGGAGNTEAFF. Here the CDR3 DNA reads TGTGCCAGCAGCCCCCTCGGCGGGGCCGGGAACACTGAAGCTTTCTTT.

This clonotype was observed many times. The size of this beta chain means little, since it is a stray read in a library made for alpha chains. The V call is TRBV7-9, the J call TRBJ1-2; D may be TRBD1 (5 bases). The CDR3 is 13 residues long. V gave up 3 bases and J gave up 4 bases, with 9 bases separating them. Germline V gene sequence: CDR1 SEHNR, CDR2 FQNEAQ (reference sequence). The CDR3 nucleotides are TGTGCCAGCAGCTTCTCAGGGTTCTATGGCTACACCTTC. Its translation is CASSFSGFYGYTF.

The table lists this clonotype with many counts. Within a library made for alpha chains, this beta chain is off target, and its count is uninformative. The genes are TRBV29-1 and TRBJ2-2, with TRBD2 matching over 8 bases. The CDR3 is made up of 13 amino acids. With 3 bases clipped from V and 5 bases from J, the junction kept 2 bases outside the gene matches. The germline V gene has CDR1 SQVTM and CDR2 ANQGSEA. The CDR3 DNA follows: TGCAGCGTTGAGAGCGGGAGAACCGGGGAGCTGTTTTTT. As protein: CSVESGRTGELFF.

Points on this clonotype: Within a library made for alpha chains, this beta chain is off target, and its count is uninformative. V gene TRBV5-4 combines with J gene TRBJ2-1; TRBD2 matches at 11 bases. This CDR3 is built from 15 residues. CDR1 SGHNT and CDR2 YYREEE come from the germline V gene (reference sequence). Unmatched junction bases numbered 6, after V lost 5 bases and J lost 5 bases. CDR3 DNA: TGTGCCAGCAGACTAGCGGGAGAACCCCACAATGAGCAGTTCTTC. Its translation: CASRLAGEPHNEQFF.

This clonotype was recorded many times. The library was built for alpha chains, so this beta chain is an off-target read and its size means little. The rearrangement uses TRBV10-3 and TRBJ2-7, with TRBD1 identical over 8 bases. The J segment lost 1 base and the V segment lost 3 bases, leaving 2 bases of the junction unmatched. The CDR3 spans 14 residues. CDR1 is ENHRY and CDR2 is SYGVKD in the germline V gene. The CDR3 region has the DNA TGTGCCATCAGTGACACAGGGGGGTCCTACGAGCAGTACTTC. This codes for CAISDTGGSYEQYF.

About this clonotype: This beta chain slipped into a library made for alpha chains as a stray read, so its size is not meaningful. J is TRBJ2-5 and V is TRBV18; D is possibly TRBD1 (6 bases). CDR1 KGHSH and CDR2 LQKENI come from the germline V gene. V shed 3 bases and J shed 1 base, with 9 bases lying between them. The CDR3 has 14 residues. The CDR3 DNA is TGTGCCAGCTCACCTACAGGGTTCCAAGAGACCCAGTACTTC. As protein: CASSPTGFQETQYF.

This clonotype was counted ten times or more. This beta chain represents an off-target read in a library built for alpha chains; its size is of limited meaning. V gene TRBV7-9 combines with J gene TRBJ1-5, with unresolved D. CDR3 size: 12 residues. CDR1 and CDR2 from the germline V gene are SEHNR and FQNEAQ (reference sequence). Trimming removed 4 bases at V and 4 bases at J, with 5 bases between. The CDR3 loop is CASSYFNQPQHF. Written as DNA, the CDR3 is TGTGCCAGCAGCTACTTTAATCAGCCCCAGCATTTT. The full variable domain, its missing parts supplied by reference TRBV7-9 and TRBJ1-5, is DTGVSQNPRHKITKRGQNVTFRCDPISEHNRLYWYRQTLGQGPEFLTYFQNEAQLEKSRLLSDRFSAERPKGSFSTLEIQRTEQGDSAMYLCASSYFNQPQHFGDGTRLSIL.

Ten or more counts support this clonotype. Little can be read into the size of this beta chain, an off-target read in a library designed for alpha chains. The chain links TRBV6-5 to TRBJ2-1; no firm D call. This CDR3 has 14 residues. The V end lost 2 bases, the J end lost 7 bases, and 12 bases lay between the germline ends. CDR1 and CDR2 from the germline V gene are MNHEY and SVGAGI. As DNA, the CDR3 is TGTGCCAGCAGTTACGTGGCTAGTTTGAATGAGCAGTTCTTC. As protein: CASSYVASLNEQFF.

Worth noting for this clonotype: The size of this beta chain means little, since it is a stray read in a library made for alpha chains. The chain joins TRBV2 to TRBJ2-3; possibly TRBD1 for D (6 bases). Germline lookup yields CDR1 SNHLY and CDR2 FYNNEI. Trimming removed 7 bases at V and 2 bases at J, with 16 bases between. The CDR3 length is 15 residues. This chain's CDR3 is CASMVYRDFTDTQYF. CDR3 DNA: TGTGCCAGCATGGTTTACAGGGATTTCACAGATACGCAGTATTTT.

This clonotype was observed at least ten times. The library was designed around alpha chains, so this beta chain is a stray read whose abundance carries little weight. The genes are TRBV18 and TRBJ1-1; D is uncertain. This CDR3 is 13 amino acids long. The germline V and J ends were trimmed by 3 bases and 1 base, with 6 bases remaining between them. From germline, CDR1 is KGHSH and CDR2 LQKENI. The CDR3 loop reads CASSPGENTEAFF. Written as DNA, the CDR3 is TGTGCCAGCTCACCTGGCGAGAACACTGAAGCTTTCTTT.

The sample holds a few counts of this clonotype. Found in a library prepared for alpha chains, this beta chain is an off-target read, and its abundance has little meaning. The chain is built from TRBV27 and TRBJ2-7, with D unclear. The CDR3 extends over 14 amino acids. With 5 bases removed from V and 0 bases from J, the gap between germline ends came to 11 bases. Per germline, CDR1 MNHEY and CDR2 SMNVEV (reference sequence). In DNA form, the CDR3 reads TGTGCCAGCAGTAGAACACAGTTCTCCTACGAGCAGTACTTC. Protein product: CASSRTQFSYEQYF.

The table lists this clonotype with many counts. This beta chain turned up in a library designed for alpha chains; as an off-target read, its abundance says little. The rearrangement joins TRBV5-4 to TRBJ2-2; TRBD2 agrees at 15 bases. This CDR3 spans 18 amino acids. Germline V CDR1 and CDR2: SGHNT, YYREEE (reference sequence). Trimming at V came to 4 bases and at J to 6 bases, leaving 10 bases not matched to a gene. CDR3 nucleotide sequence: TGTGCCAGCAGCACCGGGGGACTAGCGGGAGGAGGGGCCGGGGAGCTGTTTTTT. Residues: CASSTGGLAGGGAGELFF.

As concerns this clonotype: For a library built for alpha chains, this beta chain is a stray read; little rests on its size. The chain uses TRBV5-1 and TRBJ2-6; 8 nucleotides align to TRBD1. CDR1 is SGHRS and CDR2 is YFSETQ in the germline V gene. The CDR3 runs 13 residues. The junction had 8 bases not matched to a gene; V was cut back by 4 bases and J by 14 bases. In DNA, the CDR3 is TGCGCCAGCAGCGTGGACAGGGACCTCTTCCTGACTTTC. Translation gives CASSVDRDLFLTF.

This clonotype rates as medium-sized. Because this beta chain is a stray read in a library intended to capture alpha chains, its abundance should not be given much weight. The rearrangement joins TRBV27 to TRBJ2-1, with 7 positions matching TRBD2. The CDR3 spans 16 residues. Germline CDR1 reads MNHEY; CDR2 reads SMNVEV (reference sequence). The junction had 7 bases not matched to a gene; V was cut back by 1 base and J by 4 bases. Here the CDR3 DNA reads TGTGCCAGCAGTTTATTTGGGACGGGAGGATACAATGAGCAGTTCTTC. Translation: CASSLFGTGGYNEQFF.

Turning to this clonotype: This beta chain is a stray sequence in a library constructed for alpha chains; its clone size is not meaningful. The chain has TRBV5-4 and TRBJ2-7; 9 nucleotides line up with TRBD2. V shed 4 bases and J 7 bases; nucleotides not matched to a gene: 9. The CDR3 runs to 14 residues. The germline V gene encodes CDR1 SGHNT and CDR2 YYREEE (reference sequence). The DNA for the CDR3 is TGTGCCAGCAGCCCCGGGACTAGCCTGGGGGAGCAGTACTTC. Its translation: CASSPGTSLGEQYF.

Relative to its sample, this clonotype is medium-sized. A library prepared for alpha chains yielded this beta chain as an off-target read; its size is of little meaning. The rearrangement links TRBV20-1 to TRBJ2-5, with D uncertain. V lost 6 bases and J 2 bases, leaving 10 bases between the germline ends. The CDR3 extends over 12 amino acids. Germline CDR1 DFQATT, CDR2 SNEGSKA (reference sequence). The CDR3 is CSAMDGQETQYF. The DNA of the CDR3 is TGCAGTGCGATGGACGGGCAAGAGACCCAGTACTTC.

The sample holds many counts of this clonotype. Being off target in a library aimed at alpha chains, this beta chain has a size of little meaning. The CDR3 nucleotides are TGTGCCAGCAGCTTAGGTTGGGGTCAGCCCCAGCATTTT. Protein product: CASSLGWGQPQHF. The chain carries TRBV11-2 and TRBJ1-5; D call uncertain. Germline loops: CDR1 SGHAT, CDR2 FQNNGV. V was cut by 1 base and J by 6 bases, with 7 bases left in between. The CDR3 has 13 amino acids.

This clonotype was observed at least ten times. In a library made to pick up alpha chains, this beta chain is a stray read with a size that means little. The chain employs TRBV6-1 and TRBJ2-7, with a possible D match to TRBD1 (6 bases). The CDR3 extends over 16 amino acids. Germline-derived CDR1 and CDR2 are MNHNS and SASEGT. Between the trimmed V and J ends, which lost 6 bases and 3 bases, there was a span of 21 bases. The CDR3 region has the DNA TGTGCCAGCAGGGCGTTTGGACAGAAACGTAACTACGAGCAGTACTTC. It codes for CASRAFGQKRNYEQYF.

As for this clonotype: Since the library was made to target alpha chains, this beta chain is a stray read and its abundance is not meaningful. This chain connects TRBV19 to TRBJ1-1; 12 bases align to TRBD1. The V and J ends lost 7 bases and 0 bases, in that order; junction bases with no gene match: 12. Germline CDR1 and CDR2: LNHDA and SQIVND (reference sequence). The CDR3 has 18 residues. In DNA form, the CDR3 reads TGTGCCAGTATCAACTCTCCCGGGACAGGGGGCGTGAACACTGAAGCTTTCTTT. Translation gives CASINSPGTGGVNTEAFF. Full variable domain (missing parts from reference TRBV19 and TRBJ1-1): DGGITQSPKYLFRKEGQNVTLSCEQNLNHDAMYWYRQDPGQGLRLIYYSQIVNDFQKGDIAEGYSVSREKKESFPLTVTSAQKNPTAFYLCASINSPGTGGVNTEAFFGQGTRLTVV.

This clonotype was recorded many times. Since the library was made to target alpha chains, this beta chain is a stray read and its abundance is not meaningful. V gene TRBV18 combines with J gene TRBJ1-5, with TRBD1 identical over 7 bases. Germline-derived CDR1 and CDR2 are KGHSH and LQKENI. The CDR3 sequence is 17 residues long. J lost 2 bases, V lost 4 bases, and 11 bases had no gene match. This CDR3 is CASSLRSGGSGNQPQHF. As DNA, the CDR3 is TGTGCCAGCTCACTGCGGTCAGGGGGTTCGGGCAATCAGCCCCAGCATTTT. The full variable domain, with the rest looked up from reference TRBV18 and TRBJ1-5, is NAGVMQNPRHLVRRRGQEARLRCSPMKGHSHVYWYRQLPEEGLKFMVYLQKENIIDESGMPKERFSAEFPKEGPSILRIQQVVRGDSAAYFCASSLRSGGSGNQPQHFGDGTRLSIL.

At least ten counts were recorded for this clonotype. This beta chain is a stray sequence in a library constructed for alpha chains; its clone size is not meaningful. J is TRBJ2-5 and V is TRBV24-1; the D gene is possibly TRBD1 (6 bases). V lost 5 bases and J lost 4, with 16 bases in between. The CDR3 covers 15 residues. In germline, CDR1 is KGHDR, CDR2 SFDVKD. The CDR3, as DNA: TGTGCCACCAGTGTGAACAGGGAAGGGGGAGAGACCCAGTACTTC. Translating it yields CATSVNREGGETQYF.